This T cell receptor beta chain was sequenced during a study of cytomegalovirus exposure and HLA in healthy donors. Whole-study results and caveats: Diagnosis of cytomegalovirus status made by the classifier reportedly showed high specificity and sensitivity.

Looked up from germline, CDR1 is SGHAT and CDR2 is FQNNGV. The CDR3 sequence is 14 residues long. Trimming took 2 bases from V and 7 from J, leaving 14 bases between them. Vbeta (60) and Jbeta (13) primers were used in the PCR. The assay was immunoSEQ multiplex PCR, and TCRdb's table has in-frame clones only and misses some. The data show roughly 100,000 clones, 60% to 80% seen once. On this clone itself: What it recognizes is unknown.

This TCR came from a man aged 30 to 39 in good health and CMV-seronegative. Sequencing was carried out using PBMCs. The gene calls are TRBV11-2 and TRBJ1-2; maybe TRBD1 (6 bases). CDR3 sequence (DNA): TGTGCCAGCAGCTTAACTAGGGGGAATGGTGGCTACACCTTC. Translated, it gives CASSLTRGNGGYTF. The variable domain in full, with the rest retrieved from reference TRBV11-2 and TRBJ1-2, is EAGVAQSPRYKIIEKRQSVAFWCNPISGHATLYWYQQILGQGPKLLIQFQNNGVVDDSQLPKDRFSAERLKGVDSTLKIQPAKLEDSAVYLCASSLTRGNGGYTFGSGTRLTVV.